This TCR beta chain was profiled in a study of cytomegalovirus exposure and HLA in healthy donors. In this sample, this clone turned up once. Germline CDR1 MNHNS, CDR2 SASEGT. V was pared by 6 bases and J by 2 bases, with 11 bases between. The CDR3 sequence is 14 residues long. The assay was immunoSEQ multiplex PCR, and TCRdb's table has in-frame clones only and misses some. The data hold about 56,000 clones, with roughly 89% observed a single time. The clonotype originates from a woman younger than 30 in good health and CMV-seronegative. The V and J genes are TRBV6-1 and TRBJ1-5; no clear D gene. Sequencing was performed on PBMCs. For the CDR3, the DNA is TGTGCCAGCAGCGCCCCGTCGGGCAATCAGCCCCAGCATTTT. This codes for CASSAPSGNQPQHF.